This T cell receptor (beta chain) was observed in a study of cytomegalovirus exposure and HLA in healthy donors. The study's findings and limits: Associated with cytomegalovirus, according to the listing, were some 150 TCR beta chains.

Details on this clone: Its antigen is not known.

CDR1 is LNHDA and CDR2 is SQIVND in the germline V gene (reference sequence). V lost 5 bases, J lost 2 bases, and 12 bases lay in between. The CDR3 sequence is 14 residues long. Vbeta (60) and Jbeta (13) primers were used in the PCR. Generated by immunoSEQ multiplex PCR, the TCRdb table keeps only in-frame clones and is missing some. The sample lists about 130,000 clones; about 84% were seen once. Sequencing was performed on PBMCs. This chain connects TRBV19 to TRBJ2-5; no clear D gene. This TCR was sampled from a man aged 35-49 years in good health and CMV-seronegative. The DNA of the CDR3 is TGTGCCAGTAGTTCGATCGCCGGGCAAGAGACCCAGTACTTC. This encodes CASSSIAGQETQYF. The variable domain in full, with the rest retrieved from reference TRBV19 and TRBJ2-5, is DGGITQSPKYLFRKEGQNVTLSCEQNLNHDAMYWYRQDPGQGLRLIYYSQIVNDFQKGDIAEGYSVSREKKESFPLTVTSAQKNPTAFYLCASSSIAGQETQYFGPGTRLLVL.